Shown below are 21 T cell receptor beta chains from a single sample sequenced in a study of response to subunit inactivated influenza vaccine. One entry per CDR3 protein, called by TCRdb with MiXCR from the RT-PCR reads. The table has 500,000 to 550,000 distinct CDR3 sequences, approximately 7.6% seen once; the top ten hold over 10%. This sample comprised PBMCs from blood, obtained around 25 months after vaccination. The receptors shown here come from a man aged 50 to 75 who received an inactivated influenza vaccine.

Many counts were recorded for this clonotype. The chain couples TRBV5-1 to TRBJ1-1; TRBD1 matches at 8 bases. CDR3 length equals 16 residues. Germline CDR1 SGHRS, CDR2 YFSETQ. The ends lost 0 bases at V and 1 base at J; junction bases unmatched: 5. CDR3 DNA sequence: TGCGCCAGCAGCTTGGTCTGGACAGGGAAGAACACTGAAGCTTTCTTT. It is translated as CASSLVWTGKNTEAFF.

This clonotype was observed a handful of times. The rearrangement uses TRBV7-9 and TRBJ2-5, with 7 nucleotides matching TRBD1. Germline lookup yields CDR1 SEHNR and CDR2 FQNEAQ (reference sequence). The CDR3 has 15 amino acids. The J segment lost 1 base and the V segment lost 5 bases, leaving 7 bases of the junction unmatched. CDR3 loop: CASSGRQGPQETQYF. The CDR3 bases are TGTGCCAGCAGCGGAAGACAGGGCCCCCAAGAGACCCAGTACTTC.

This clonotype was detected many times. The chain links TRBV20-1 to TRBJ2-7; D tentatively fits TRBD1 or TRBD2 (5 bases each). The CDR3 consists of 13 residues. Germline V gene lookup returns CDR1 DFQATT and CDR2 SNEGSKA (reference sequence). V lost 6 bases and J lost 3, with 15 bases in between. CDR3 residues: CSAARDGNYEQYF. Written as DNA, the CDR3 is TGCAGTGCCGCCCGGGACGGCAACTACGAGCAGTACTTC.

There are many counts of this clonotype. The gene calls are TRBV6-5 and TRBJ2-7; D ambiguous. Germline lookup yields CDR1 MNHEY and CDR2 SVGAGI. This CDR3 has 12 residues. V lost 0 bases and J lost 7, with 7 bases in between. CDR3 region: CASSYSPGEQYF. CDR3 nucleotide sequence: TGTGCCAGCAGTTACTCCCCCGGAGAGCAGTACTTC.

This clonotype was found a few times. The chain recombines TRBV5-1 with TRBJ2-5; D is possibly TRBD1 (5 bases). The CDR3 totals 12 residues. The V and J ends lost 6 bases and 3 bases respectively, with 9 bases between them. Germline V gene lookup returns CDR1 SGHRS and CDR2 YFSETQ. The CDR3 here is CASKRGEETQYF. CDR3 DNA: TGCGCCAGCAAAAGGGGTGAAGAGACCCAGTACTTC.

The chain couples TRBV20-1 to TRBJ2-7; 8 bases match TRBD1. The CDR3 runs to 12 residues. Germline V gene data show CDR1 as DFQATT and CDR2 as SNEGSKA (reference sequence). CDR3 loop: CSVGYRGDEQYF. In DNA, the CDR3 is TGCAGCGTAGGATACAGGGGGGACGAGCAGTACTTC.

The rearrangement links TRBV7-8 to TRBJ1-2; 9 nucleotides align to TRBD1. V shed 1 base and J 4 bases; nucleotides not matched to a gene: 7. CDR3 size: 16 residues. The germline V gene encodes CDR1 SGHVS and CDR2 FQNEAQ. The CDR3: CASSLETGGGSYGYTF. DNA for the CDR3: TGTGCCAGCAGCTTAGAAACAGGGGGCGGGAGCTATGGCTACACCTTC.

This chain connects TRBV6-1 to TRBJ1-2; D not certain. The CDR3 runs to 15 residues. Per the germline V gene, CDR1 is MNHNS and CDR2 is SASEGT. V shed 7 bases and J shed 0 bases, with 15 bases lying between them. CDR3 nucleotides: TGTGCCAGCACTACCGCCGAATCCTCTAACTATGGCTACACCTTC. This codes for CASTTAESSNYGYTF.

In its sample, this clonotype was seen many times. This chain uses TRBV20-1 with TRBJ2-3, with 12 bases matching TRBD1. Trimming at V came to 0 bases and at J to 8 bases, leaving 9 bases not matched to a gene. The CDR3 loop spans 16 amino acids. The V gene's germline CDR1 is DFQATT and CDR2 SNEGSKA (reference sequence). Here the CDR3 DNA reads TGCAGTGCTAGAGATAAGGGACAGGGGGCTATAGGTACGCAGTATTTT. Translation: CSARDKGQGAIGTQYF.

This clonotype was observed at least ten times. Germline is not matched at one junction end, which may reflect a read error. This CDR3 is CASSLGVLGETQYF. The CDR3 coding sequence is TGTGCTAGCAGCTTAGGGGTTCTGGGGGAGACCCAGTACTTC. The chain is built from TRBV7-7 and TRBJ2-5, with a weak D call TRBD1 (5 bases). CDR1 SSHAT and CDR2 FNYEAQ come from the germline V gene (reference sequence). This CDR3 region has 14 residues.

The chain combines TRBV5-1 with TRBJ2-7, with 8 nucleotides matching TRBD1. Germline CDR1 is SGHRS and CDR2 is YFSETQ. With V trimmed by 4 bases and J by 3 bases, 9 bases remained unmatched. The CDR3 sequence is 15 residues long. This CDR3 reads CASSHLLGQGYEQYF. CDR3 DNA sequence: TGCGCCAGCAGCCATCTCCTCGGACAGGGCTACGAGCAGTACTTC.

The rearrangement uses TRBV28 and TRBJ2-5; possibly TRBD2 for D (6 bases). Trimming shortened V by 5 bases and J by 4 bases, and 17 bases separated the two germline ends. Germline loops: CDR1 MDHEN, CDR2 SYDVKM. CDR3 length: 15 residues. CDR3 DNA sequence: TGTGCCAGCAGTGCACTCAGGAGGGTAGGAGAGACCCAGTACTTC. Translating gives CASSALRRVGETQYF. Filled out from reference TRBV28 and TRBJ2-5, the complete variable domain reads DVKVTQSSRYLVKRTGEKVFLECVQDMDHENMFWYRQDPGLGLRLIYFSYDVKMKEKGDIPEGYSVSREKKERFSLILESASTNQTSMYLCASSALRRVGETQYFGPGTRLLVL.

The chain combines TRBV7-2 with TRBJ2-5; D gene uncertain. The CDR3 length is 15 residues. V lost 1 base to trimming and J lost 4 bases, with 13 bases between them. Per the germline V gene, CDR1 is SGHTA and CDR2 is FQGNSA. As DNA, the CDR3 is TGTGCCAGCAGCTTAGGGTTGCGTACCGGAGAGACCCAGTACTTC. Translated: CASSLGLRTGETQYF.

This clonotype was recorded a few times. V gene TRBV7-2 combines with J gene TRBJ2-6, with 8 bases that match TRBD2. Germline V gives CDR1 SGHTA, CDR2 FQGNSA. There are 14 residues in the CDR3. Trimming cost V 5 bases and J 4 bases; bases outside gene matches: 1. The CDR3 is CASSRGGGANVLTF. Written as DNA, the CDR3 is TGTGCCAGCAGCCGGGGGGGAGGGGCCAACGTCCTGACTTTC.

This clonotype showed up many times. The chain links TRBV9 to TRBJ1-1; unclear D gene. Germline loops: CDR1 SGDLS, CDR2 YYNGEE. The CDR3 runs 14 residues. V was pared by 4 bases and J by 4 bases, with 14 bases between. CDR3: CASSLHPVGTEAFF. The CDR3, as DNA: TGTGCCAGCAGCCTCCACCCGGTAGGCACTGAAGCTTTCTTT.

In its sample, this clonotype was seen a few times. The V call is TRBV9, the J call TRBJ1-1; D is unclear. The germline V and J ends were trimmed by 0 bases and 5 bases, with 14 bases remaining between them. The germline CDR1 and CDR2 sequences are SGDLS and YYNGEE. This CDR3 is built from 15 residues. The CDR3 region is CASSVGRQGITEAFF. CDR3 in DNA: TGTGCCAGCAGCGTAGGGAGGCAAGGGATAACTGAAGCTTTCTTT. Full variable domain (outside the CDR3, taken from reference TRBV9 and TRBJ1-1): DSGVTQTPKHLITATGQRVTLRCSPRSGDLSVYWYQQSLDQGLQFLIQYYNGEERAKGNILERFSAQQFPDLHSELNLSSLELGDSALYFCASSVGRQGITEAFFGQGTRLTVV.

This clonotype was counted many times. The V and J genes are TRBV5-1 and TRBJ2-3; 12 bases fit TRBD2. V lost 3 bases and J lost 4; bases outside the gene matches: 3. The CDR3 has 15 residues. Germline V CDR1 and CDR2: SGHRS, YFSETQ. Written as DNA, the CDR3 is TGCGCCAGCAGCTGGACTAGCGGGATATCAGATACGCAGTATTTT. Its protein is CASSWTSGISDTQYF.

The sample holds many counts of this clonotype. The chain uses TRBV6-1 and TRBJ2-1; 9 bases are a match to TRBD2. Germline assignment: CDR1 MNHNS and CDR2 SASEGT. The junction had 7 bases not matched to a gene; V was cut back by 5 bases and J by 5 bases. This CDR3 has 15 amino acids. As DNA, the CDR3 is TGTGCCAGCAGTCTGAGCGGGAGGACCAACAATGAGCAGTTCTTC. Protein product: CASSLSGRTNNEQFF.

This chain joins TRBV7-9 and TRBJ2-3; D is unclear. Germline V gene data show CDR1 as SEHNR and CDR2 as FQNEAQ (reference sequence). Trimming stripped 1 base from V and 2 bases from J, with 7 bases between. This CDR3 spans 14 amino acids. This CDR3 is CASSLEDTTDTQYF. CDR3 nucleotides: TGTGCCAGCAGCTTAGAAGACACCACAGATACGCAGTATTTT.

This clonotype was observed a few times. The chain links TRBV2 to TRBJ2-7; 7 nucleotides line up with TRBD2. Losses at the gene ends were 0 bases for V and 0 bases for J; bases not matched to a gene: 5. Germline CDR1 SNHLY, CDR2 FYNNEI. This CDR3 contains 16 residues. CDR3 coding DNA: TGTGCCAGCAGTGAAGCGGGAGCGGGACCCTCCTACGAGCAGTACTTC. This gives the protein CASSEAGAGPSYEQYF.

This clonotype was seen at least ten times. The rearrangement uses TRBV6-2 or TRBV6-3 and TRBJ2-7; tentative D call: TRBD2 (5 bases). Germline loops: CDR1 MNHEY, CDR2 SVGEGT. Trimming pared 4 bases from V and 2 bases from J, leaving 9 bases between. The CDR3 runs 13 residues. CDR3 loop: CASSSNGAYEQYF. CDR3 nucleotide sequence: TGTGCCAGCAGTTCCAACGGGGCCTACGAGCAGTACTTC.